This TCR beta chain was profiled in a study of T cell changes during pregnancy in multiple sclerosis (dated by TCRdb to between 2017 and 2020). As for the study more broadly: Changes in the T cell repertoire over the course of pregnancy were examined in this study in women with multiple sclerosis.

This clone has more than one count but fewer than ten. It has no known antigen specificity. Within one base of it there is no much larger clone, and no base qualities were kept. Library preparation used the immunoSEQ multiplex PCR assay. TCRdb carries this immuneACCESS record with in-frame sequences only. Its versions omit some clonotypes, under half of them owing to an unresolved V gene in the studies checked, with the rest unexplained. The sample contains tens of thousands of clones, approximately 92% of them found a single time. Of the sample, roughly 2% is held by the ten largest clones. V gives up 8 bases and J gives up 7 bases, and the segment between their germline ends measures 5 bases. For CDR1 and CDR2, the germline V gene lists SQVTM and ANQGSEA. The CDR3 numbers 8 residues from cysteine through phenylalanine. Solely the CDR3 DNA is kept, with 24 bases framed from the first base.

Here the sequenced sample was peripheral blood, taken in the third trimester of pregnancy. This receptor was obtained from a female donor in good health, enrolled as a control in a pregnancy study. The chain was built from TRBV29-1 and TRBJ1-2, with the D gene not confidently named. The sequence in DNA is TGCAGCCTCGGTGGCTACACCTTC. This codes for CSLGGYTF.